The sequence of this T cell receptor beta chain was determined in a study of Graves' ophthalmopathy and Graves' hyperthyroidism (dated by TCRdb to 2016 to 2018). The study in broad terms: Peripheral blood was collected at initial diagnosis, prior to any treatment. Once sampling was done, hyperthyroidism patients were given methimazole at a starting dose of 30 mg daily, while ophthalmopathy patients were given high-dose intravenous methylprednisolone. The independent validation cohort included approximately 19 hyperthyroidism patients plus 17 patients who later progressed from hyperthyroidism to ophthalmopathy. A discovery set of 100 patients (approximately 42 ophthalmopathy, 55 to 65 stable hyperthyroidism) was enrolled to explore V-J signatures distinguishing ophthalmopathy from hyperthyroidism. In several hyperthyroidism patients, the T-cell repertoires found in thyroid tissue were compared with those found in blood. In total, approximately 130 blood samples were TCR-sequenced: under 45 ophthalmopathy, some 75 hyperthyroidism and some 17 hyperthyroidism-to-ophthalmopathy patients. To tell Graves' ophthalmopathy apart from Graves' hyperthyroidism, and to predict which patients would progress to ophthalmopathy, the study relied on TCR beta repertoire signatures.

The paper as a whole reports these results and caveats: Sample size was not predetermined statistically, and investigators were not blinded to group allocation. In validation, the model predicted ophthalmopathy progression with 70.59% sensitivity and 72% to 80% specificity; roughly 12 predicted patients were CT-confirmed with GO in a median of approximately 6.5 months. In cross-validation, the 13-signature model distinguished ophthalmopathy from stable hyperthyroidism with 87.88% sensitivity and roughly 81% specificity, while in the test set the corresponding values were roughly 80% and 75%. Most of the expanded thyroid clonotypes with a frequency above 0.001 were also detected in blood, and it was suggested that the thyroid immune response may be reflected by blood repertoires.

V is pruned by 4 bases and J by 6 bases, leaving 5 bases of the junction without a gene match. The cysteine opens and the phenylalanine closes a CDR3 of 13 amino acids. Only CDR3 DNA is held: 39 bases, read in frame from base 1. In the germline V gene, CDR1 corresponds to KGHDR and CDR2 to SFDVKD. This clonotype is judged medium-sized (0.01 to 0.1%). Its antigen specificity is not known. No base qualities exist here, and no much larger clone lies one base off it. Ophthalmopathy patients had moderately to severely active disease, Clinical Activity Score of at least 3, NOSPECS grade of at least 4, and disease duration under 3 months. Patients with other autoimmune diseases, uncontrolled infections, pregnancy or lactation were excluded. Diagnosis relied on clinical symptoms, serum thyroxine, TRAb, thyroid ultrasound and orbital computed tomography. PBMCs were isolated from 10 ml of fresh peripheral blood by Ficoll-Paque density gradient centrifugation. Total RNA was extracted using Trizol reagent, and RNA quality was checked on an Agilent 2100 Bioanalyzer.

TCR beta CDR3 regions were amplified from RNA transcripts for repertoire sequencing. A first-round RT-PCR used HTBI primers with the Qiagen OneStep RT-PCR kit, followed by a second-round multiplex PCR, size selection and purification. The libraries underwent paired-end sequencing with 100 bp reads on an Illumina HiSeq2000. The authors processed their data as follows. SOAPnuke was used to process the reads, removing any read that contained adapters or uncalled bases, had a mean Phred below 15, or lacked an exact match to the constant primer or identifier. COPE v1.2.5 was used to merge high-quality paired reads. Each unique nucleotide sequence was defined as a clonotype, and clonotypes were aligned to IMGT TRB V, D and J references with MiTCR v1.1. The analysis was limited to V-J combinations with a frequency above 0.0001, which together covered 98% to 99.2% of repertoires. For each V-J combination, a TCR clonal expansion and chaos score was defined as the ratio of F50 clonal expansion to chaos observed in the TCRdist matrix. Welch's t-statistics and random forest were used to reduce features to 13 V-J combinations, which were fed into a naive Bayes classifier. Thyroid-blood repertoire similarity was quantified with the Morisita-Horn index. The public sequencing data were trimmed at Q25 with fastp and processed into clonotypes with MiXCR by TCRdb, which kept only in-frame beta chains. Every entry covers one CDR3 protein and lists the most common genes and DNA from its rows. TCRdb's processing, not the authors', yielded these V and J calls. The sample includes 40,000 or so distinct CDR3 sequences, with 40% to 65% observed a single time. In total, the top ten clones hold around 19% of the sample.

The sequence links TRBV24-1 to TRBJ2-7, and 7 bases in between align with TRBD1. The sequenced sample consisted of peripheral blood. The receptor's source is an adult man with Graves' ophthalmopathy. The nucleotides read TGTGCCACCAGTGAGCGGACAGGAGCCGAGCAGTACTTC. Its translation is CATSERTGAEQYF.